Listed below are T cell receptor beta chains from one sample, sequenced in a study of blood T cell repertoires in COVID-19. TCRdb's table, derived via immunoSEQ multiplex PCR, lists solely in-frame clones and lacks some. The sample comprises 210,000 or so clones, nearly 90% of which are singletons, and 11% rests with the top ten. Material: PBMCs or T cells enriched from blood (not recorded which). The receptors here all came from a man aged 25-40 years who had recovered from COVID-19. CDR3s include the opening cysteine and the closing phenylalanine or tryptophan. A D gene is named only where the DNA matches it firmly. Size values are once, few and many counts, or a class for expanded clones, and some rows have none.

v_call,d_call,j_call,clone_size,cdr3_aa,cdr3_nt
TRBV7-9,.,TRBJ1-1,.,CASSLGTGSVVEAFF,TGTGCCAGCAGCTTAGGCACAGGGTCCGTCGTTGAAGCTTTCTTT
TRBV28,.,TRBJ1-5,.,CASSFTETGTNPNQPQHF,TGTGCCAGCAGTTTCACTGAGACCGGGACAAACCCAAATCAGCCCCAGCATTTT
TRBV19,.,TRBJ1-5,.,CASTLPGVQPQHF,TGTGCCAGTACCCTGCCCGGGGTTCAGCCCCAGCATTTT
TRBV25-1,.,TRBJ1-2,.,CASSDYGTLIYGYTF,TGTGCCAGCAGTGACTACGGGACACTGATCTATGGCTACACCTTC
TRBV19,.,TRBJ1-3,.,CASRDVGGTPGNTIYF,TGTGCCAGTAGGGACGTGGGGGGAACTCCAGGAAACACCATATATTTT
TRBV6-5,.,TRBJ2-7,.,CASSYSPGAGEQYF,TGTGCCAGCAGTTACTCGCCTGGGGCAGGCGAGCAGTACTTC
TRBV11-3,TRBD2,TRBJ2-1,once,CASSLDLAGGSGFREQFF,TGTGCCAGCAGCTTAGATCTAGCGGGAGGATCGGGTTTTAGGGAGCAGTTCTTC
TRBV5-4,.,TRBJ2-2,.,CASSLLATGELFF,TGTGCCAGCAGCTTGTTAGCCACCGGGGAGCTGTTTTTT
TRBV6-5,TRBD2,TRBJ2-7,.,CASSYVAGGAYEQYF,TGTGCCAGCAGTTACGTTGCGGGAGGGGCCTACGAGCAGTACTTC
TRBV7-8,TRBD2,TRBJ2-7,.,CASSLVGTSGTYEQYF,TGTGCCAGCAGCTTAGTAGGGACTAGCGGGACCTACGAGCAGTACTTC
TRBV6-5,.,TRBJ1-5,.,CASSRDRANQPQHF,TGTGCCAGCAGCCGAGACAGAGCAAATCAGCCCCAGCATTTT
TRBV7-9,TRBD1,TRBJ2-5,.,CASSTTGAGPGTQYF,TGTGCCAGCAGCACCACAGGGGCCGGGCCTGGGACCCAGTACTTC
TRBV7-9,TRBD1,TRBJ2-2,.,CASSPGQGRLTGELFF,TGTGCCAGCAGCCCCGGACAGGGGCGGCTCACCGGGGAGCTGTTTTTT
TRBV5-1,.,TRBJ2-3,once,CASSLAGSTDTQYF,TGCGCCAGCAGCTTGGCCGGTTCCACAGATACGCAGTATTTT
TRBV28,TRBD1,TRBJ2-1,.,CASTSGQGLGEQFF,TGTGCCAGCACCTCGGGACAGGGGTTGGGTGAGCAGTTCTTC
TRBV6-5,TRBD1,TRBJ1-2,few,CASSSSGGGNYGYTF,TGTGCCAGCAGTTCTTCAGGGGGCGGGAACTATGGCTACACCTTC
TRBV5-4,.,TRBJ1-2,.,CASSVDGGYGYTF,TGTGCCAGCAGCGTGGACGGAGGCTATGGCTACACCTTC
TRBV12-3/TRBV12-4,.,TRBJ2-5,.,CASGGGMETQYF,TGTGCCAGCGGTGGGGGGATGGAGACCCAGTACTTC
TRBV4-2,TRBD2,TRBJ2-7,.,CASSHSLAGYYEQYF,TGTGCCAGCAGCCACTCACTAGCGGGGTACTACGAGCAGTACTTC
TRBV3-1/TRBV3-2,.,TRBJ1-1,.,CASIGDDSRGTEAFF,TGTGCCAGCATAGGAGATGATAGCAGGGGCACTGAAGCTTTCTTT
TRBV4-2,.,TRBJ1-2,.,CASSQVGGQDNYGYTF,TGTGCCAGCAGCCAAGTAGGTGGCCAGGATAACTATGGCTACACCTTC
TRBV28,.,TRBJ2-1,.,CASSLGQKGEQFF,TGTGCCAGCAGTTTGGGGCAGAAAGGTGAGCAGTTCTTC
TRBV27,TRBD1,TRBJ2-7,.,CASRGDRDLYEQYF,TGTGCCAGCAGGGGGGACAGGGACCTCTACGAGCAGTACTTC
TRBV6-1,TRBD2,TRBJ2-1,.,CASSEEGLAGRLPSSYNEQFF,TGTGCCAGCAGTGAAGAGGGACTAGCGGGACGCCTTCCTAGCTCCTACAATGAGCAGTTCTTC
TRBV2,.,TRBJ1-3,.,CASSEDRLSGNTIYF,TGTGCCAGCAGTGAGGACAGACTCTCTGGAAACACCATATATTTT
TRBV28,TRBD1,TRBJ2-7,.,CASSNRDSLSYEQYF,TGTGCCAGCAGCAACCGGGACAGCCTCTCCTACGAGCAGTACTTC
TRBV6-5,TRBD1,TRBJ1-4,few,CASSPGQSNEKLFF,TGTGCCAGCAGCCCGGGACAGTCTAATGAAAAACTGTTTTTT
TRBV10-3,TRBD1,TRBJ2-2,.,CAIRQGATGELFF,TGTGCCATTCGACAGGGGGCAACCGGGGAGCTGTTTTTT
TRBV12-3/TRBV12-4,.,TRBJ1-2,.,CAIGQSLNYGYTF,TGTGCCATCGGACAGTCGCTTAACTATGGCTACACCTTC
TRBV18,TRBD1,TRBJ2-1,once,CASSPDKRQGRYNEQFF,TGTGCCAGCTCACCCGATAAAAGACAGGGCAGGTACAATGAGCAGTTCTTC
TRBV7-2,.,TRBJ1-5,.,CASSLARSNQPQHF,TGTGCCAGCAGCTTAGCTAGATCCAATCAGCCCCAGCATTTT
TRBV30,.,TRBJ1-3,.,CAWSGKGLGGNTIYF,TGTGCCTGGAGTGGGAAGGGGCTGGGTGGAAACACCATATATTTT
TRBV14,.,TRBJ2-7,once,CASSQLSRTYEQYF,TGTGCCAGCAGCCAATTATCCCGTACCTACGAGCAGTACTTC
TRBV7-9,.,TRBJ2-7,few,CASSFGLQGYEQYF,TGTGCCAGCAGCTTCGGGTTACAGGGTTACGAGCAGTACTTC
TRBV9,.,TRBJ1-1,.,CASSKLGPADTEAFF,TGTGCCAGCAGTAAACTAGGGCCGGCGGACACTGAAGCTTTCTTT
TRBV12-3/TRBV12-4,.,TRBJ1-1,.,CASSSLQYTEAFF,TGTGCCAGCAGTTCTCTCCAGTACACTGAAGCTTTCTTT
TRBV25-1,.,TRBJ2-1,.,CASSDDRKPYNEQFF,TGTGCCAGCAGTGACGACAGAAAACCCTACAATGAGCAGTTCTTC
TRBV5-1,TRBD1,TRBJ2-3,.,CASSPGQSQSGHTQYF,TGCGCCAGCAGCCCGGGACAGTCTCAAAGTGGGCATACGCAGTATTTT
TRBV6-5,TRBD1,TRBJ1-6,.,CASSSQGAHNSPLHF,TGTGCCAGCAGCTCACAGGGGGCCCATAATTCACCCCTCCACTTT
TRBV4-2,.,TRBJ2-5,.,CASSQVGGNQETQYF,TGTGCCAGCAGCCAAGTAGGGGGTAACCAAGAGACCCAGTACTTC
TRBV6-1,TRBD1,TRBJ2-2,few,CASHEDRTGLTGELFF,TGTGCCAGCCATGAAGACCGGACAGGTCTCACCGGGGAGCTGTTTTTT
TRBV5-1,TRBD1,TRBJ2-2,.,CASSPQGDTGELFF,TGCGCCAGCAGCCCCCAGGGGGACACCGGGGAGCTGTTTTTT
TRBV30,.,TRBJ1-2,few,CAWSAGLSGYTF,TGTGCCTGGAGTGCAGGGCTCTCTGGCTACACCTTC
TRBV19,TRBD1,TRBJ1-1,.,CASSIDQGARAFF,TGTGCCAGTAGTATAGATCAGGGGGCACGGGCTTTCTTT
TRBV1,.,TRBJ2-1,once,CTSSHDRGEIHEQFF,TGCACCAGCAGCCACGACAGGGGGGAAATCCATGAGCAGTTCTTC
TRBV28,TRBD1,TRBJ2-7,.,CASSSSGTGSYEQYF,TGTGCCAGCAGTTCATCCGGGACAGGCTCCTACGAGCAGTACTTC
TRBV7-8,.,TRBJ2-2,.,CASRRRGTDNTGELFF,TGTGCCAGCAGGAGACGGGGGACAGATAACACCGGGGAGCTGTTTTTT
TRBV5-1,TRBD2,TRBJ2-4,.,CASSLSPSSGENIQYF,TGCGCCAGCAGCTTGTCCCCTAGTAGCGGGGAAAACATTCAGTACTTC
TRBV30,.,TRBJ1-2,once,CAWSVQTGLGYTF,TGTGCCTGGAGTGTACAGACAGGTCTTGGCTACACCTTC